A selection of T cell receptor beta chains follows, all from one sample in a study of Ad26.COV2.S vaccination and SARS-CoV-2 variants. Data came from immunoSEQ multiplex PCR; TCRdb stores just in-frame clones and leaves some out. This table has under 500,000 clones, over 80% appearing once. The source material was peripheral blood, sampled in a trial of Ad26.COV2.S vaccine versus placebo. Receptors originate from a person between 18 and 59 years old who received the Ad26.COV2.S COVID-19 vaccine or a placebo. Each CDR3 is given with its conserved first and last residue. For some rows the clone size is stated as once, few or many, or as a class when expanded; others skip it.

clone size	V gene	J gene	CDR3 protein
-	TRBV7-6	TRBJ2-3	CASSFSGGTDTQYF
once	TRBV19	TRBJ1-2	CASEMDRVAYGYTF
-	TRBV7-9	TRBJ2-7	CASSATGAYEQYF
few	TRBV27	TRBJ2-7	CASSPRQSSYEQYF
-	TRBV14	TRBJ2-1	CASSQDSLVNEQFF
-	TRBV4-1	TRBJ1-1	CASSQDPRNTEAFF
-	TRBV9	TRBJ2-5	CASSRGGRETQYF
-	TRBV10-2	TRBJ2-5	CASRDRGRGETQYF
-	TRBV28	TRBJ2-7	CASSLNPGQNYEQYF
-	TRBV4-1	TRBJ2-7	CASSQEDRTGAYEQYF
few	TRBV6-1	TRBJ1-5	CASSGGGFGGNQPQHF
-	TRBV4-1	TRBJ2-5	CASSQAATRGQETQYF
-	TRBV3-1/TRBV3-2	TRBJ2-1	CASSPGLAGAYNEQFF
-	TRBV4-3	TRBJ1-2	CASSQVGPTGRGNYGYTF
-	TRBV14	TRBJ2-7	CASSQDRDVTYEQYF
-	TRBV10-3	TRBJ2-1	CAISDSGEENEQFF
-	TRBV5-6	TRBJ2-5	CASSSSRLGWLGAETQYF
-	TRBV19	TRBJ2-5	CASRRLATIQETQYF
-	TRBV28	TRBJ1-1	CASSLSLVWGDTEAFF
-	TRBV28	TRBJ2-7	CASSPGDRGTYEQYF
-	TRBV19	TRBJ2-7	CASMGPSSYEQYF
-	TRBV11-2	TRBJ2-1	CASSLVNEQFF